Sequencing of this TCR beta chain was carried out in a study of early T cells in non-severe SARS-CoV-2 infection. Across the study: Bulk RNA isolated from unsorted whole blood underwent sequencing; chains were not paired.

V lost 4 bases and J 6 bases, leaving 13 bases between the germline ends. The CDR3 loop spans 13 amino acids. Germline V lookup: CDR1 SGHDN, CDR2 FVKESK. The TCR library protocol attached unique molecular identifiers to the individual cDNA molecules. TCRdb redid the calling of the 5' RACE reads with MiXCR, one entry per CDR3 protein. The profile shows tens of thousands of distinct CDR3 sequences, 9.5% to 15% of them singletons. The table lists this clonotype with many counts. The TCR sequence derives from an adult who was a healthcare worker with PCR-confirmed SARS-CoV-2 infection or an uninfected control (not recorded which). The rearrangement joins TRBV14 to TRBJ2-7; the D gene is possibly TRBD1 (5 bases). The sample here was whole blood, taken at baseline. The CDR3 region is CASSPWQGSEQYF. In nucleotides, the CDR3 is TGTGCCAGCAGCCCTTGGCAGGGTTCCGAGCAGTACTTC. Full variable domain (outside the CDR3, taken from reference TRBV14 and TRBJ2-7): EAGVTQFPSHSVIEKGQTVTLRCDPISGHDNLYWYRRVMGKEIKFLLHFVKESKQDESGMPNNRFLAERTGGTYSTLKVQPAELEDSGVYFCASSPWQGSEQYFGPGTRLTVT.